This TCR beta chain was found in a study of blood T cell repertoires in COVID-19. Looking at the study overall: Donors in the United States, Italy and Spain gave samples during acute or convalescent COVID-19. PBMCs, B-cell-depleted T cells, or T cells were the source of the cDNA or gDNA that made up the material.

The germline CDR1 and CDR2 sequences are MGHDK and SYGVNS. V lost 4 bases to trimming and J lost 5 bases, with 14 bases between them. The CDR3 runs to 14 residues. Symptom resolution, clearance, or two negative PCRs marked the recovered donors of Cohort 3. Profiled with immunoSEQ multiplex PCR; TCRdb holds only in-frame clones, not every one. The sample contains about 310,000 clones, about 88% of which appear only once. This clonotype was obtained from a woman aged 40-49 years who had recovered from COVID-19. The chain has TRBV25-1 and TRBJ1-1; maybe TRBD1 (6 bases). Sequencing was done on a sample of PBMCs or T cells enriched from blood (not recorded which). For the CDR3, the DNA is TGTGCCAGCAGTGTCACACAGGGAGAGACTGAAGCTTTCTTT. This codes for CASSVTQGETEAFF. Full variable domain (rest looked up from reference TRBV25-1 and TRBJ1-1): EADIYQTPRYLVIGTGKKITLECSQTMGHDKMYWYQQDPGMELHLIHYSYGVNSTEKGDLSSESTVSRIRTEHFPLTLESARPSHTSQYLCASSVTQGETEAFFGQGTRLTVV.